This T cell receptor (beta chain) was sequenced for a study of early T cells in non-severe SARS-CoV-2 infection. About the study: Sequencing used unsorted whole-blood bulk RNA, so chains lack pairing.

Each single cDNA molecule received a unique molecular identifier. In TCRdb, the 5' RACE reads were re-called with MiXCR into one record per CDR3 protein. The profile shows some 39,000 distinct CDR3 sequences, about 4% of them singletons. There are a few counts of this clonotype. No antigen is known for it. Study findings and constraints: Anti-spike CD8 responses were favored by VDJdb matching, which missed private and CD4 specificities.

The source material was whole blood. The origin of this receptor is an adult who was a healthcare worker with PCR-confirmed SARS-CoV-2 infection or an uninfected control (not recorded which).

The CDR3 sequence is CASSRTVTGELFF. DNA of the CDR3: TGTGCCAGCAGCCGGACAGTAACCGGGGAGCTGTTTTTT. The genes are TRBV12-3 or TRBV12-4 and TRBJ2-2, with a possible D match to TRBD1 (6 bases). V lost 6 bases, J lost 5 bases, and 10 bases lay in between. CDR3 length equals 13 residues.